The 24 T cell receptor beta chains below all came from one sample that was sequenced in a study of beta chain features in type 1 diabetes. cDNA synthesis used the whole RNA isolate, giving expressed TCRB sequences. Clones were sequenced by immunoSEQ multiplex PCR, and TCRdb holds only the in-frame ones, with some missing. The sample carries 130,000 to 150,000 clones, more than 9% recorded once. Sequencing was performed on naive CD4+ T cells from blood. The receptors derive from a man aged 18 to 29 in good health.

The chain is built from TRBV2 and TRBJ2-3, with 12 bases aligning to TRBD2. Germline V gene data show CDR1 as SNHLY and CDR2 as FYNNEI. The V segment lost 6 bases and the J segment 6 bases; nucleotides outside the gene matches: 7. The CDR3 is made up of 15 amino acids. CDR3 in amino acids: CASRSTSGGTDTQYF. The CDR3, as DNA: TGTGCCAGCAGATCTACTAGCGGGGGGACGGATACGCAGTATTTT. Complete variable domain (other parts from reference TRBV2 and TRBJ2-3): EPEVTQTPSHQVTQMGQEVILRCVPISNHLYFYWYRQILGQKVEFLVSFYNNEISEKSEIFDDQFSVERPDGSNFTLKIRSTKLEDSAMYFCASRSTSGGTDTQYFGPGTRLTVL.

As to this clone: Within the sample, other DNA sequences also encode this same CDR3. The CDR3 loop reads CASSLRLSTDTQYF. CDR3 nucleotides: TGTGCCAGCAGCTTACGACTTAGCACAGATACGCAGTATTTT. The V and J genes are TRBV11-2 and TRBJ2-3, with unresolved D. This CDR3 comprises 14 residues. Germline V gene data show CDR1 as SGHAT and CDR2 as FQNNGV. Trimming removed 2 bases from V and 0 bases from J, with 6 bases in between.

This clone occurred a few times. The sample has other DNA sequences that encode this CDR3 too. The chain couples TRBV11-2 to TRBJ2-7, with TRBD1 as a possible D gene (5 bases). The CDR3 loop spans 13 amino acids. V gave up 1 base and J gave up 3 bases, with 7 bases separating them. Per germline, CDR1 SGHAT and CDR2 FQNNGV. The chain's CDR3 is CASSLGDSYEQYF. CDR3 coding DNA: TGTGCCAGCAGCTTAGGAGACAGCTACGAGCAGTACTTC. The full variable domain, its missing parts supplied by reference TRBV11-2 and TRBJ2-7, is EAGVAQSPRYKIIEKRQSVAFWCNPISGHATLYWYQQILGQGPKLLIQFQNNGVVDDSQLPKDRFSAERLKGVDSTLKIQPAKLEDSAVYLCASSLGDSYEQYFGPGTRLTVT.

J is TRBJ2-2 and V is TRBV7-8, with 10 positions matching TRBD1. The CDR3 sequence is 15 residues long. V dropped 4 bases and J dropped 5; count of bases not matched to a gene: 4. The V gene's germline CDR1 is SGHVS and CDR2 FQNEAQ. CDR3 region: CASSWGQGSTGELFF. CDR3 coding DNA: TGTGCCAGCAGCTGGGGACAGGGGTCTACCGGGGAGCTGTTTTTT.

The chain carries TRBV2 and TRBJ2-7, with TRBD2 matching over 10 bases. Germline V gene sequence: CDR1 SNHLY, CDR2 FYNNEI. This CDR3 comprises 14 residues. Germline trimming cut 5 bases from V and 3 bases from J; bases unmatched to any gene: 4. The CDR3 region is CASSSSGGLYEQYF. CDR3 nucleotides: TGTGCCAGCAGTTCTAGCGGGGGCCTCTACGAGCAGTACTTC. Using reference TRBV2 and TRBJ2-7 for the parts outside the CDR3, the full variable domain is EPEVTQTPSHQVTQMGQEVILRCVPISNHLYFYWYRQILGQKVEFLVSFYNNEISEKSEIFDDQFSVERPDGSNFTLKIRSTKLEDSAMYFCASSSSGGLYEQYFGPGTRLTVT.

This clone has more than one count but fewer than ten. V is TRBV6-6 and J is TRBJ2-3; 11 positions match TRBD2. The CDR3 has 16 residues. The V gene end was trimmed by 8 bases and the J gene end by 5 bases; junction bases not matched to a gene: 12. The germline V gene encodes CDR1 MNHNY and CDR2 SVGAGI (reference sequence). CDR3 nucleotide sequence: TGTGCCAGCGGGGTGATGACTAGCGGGGCCCAAGATACGCAGTATTTT. Translating it yields CASGVMTSGAQDTQYF.

This rearrangement joins TRBV5-1 to TRBJ2-7; D remains ambiguous. The germline V gene encodes CDR1 SGHRS and CDR2 YFSETQ. There are 13 residues in the CDR3. Trimming cost V 4 bases and J 4 bases, with 12 bases left between them. The CDR3 reads CASSAGPEYEQYF. Written as DNA, the CDR3 is TGCGCCAGCAGCGCAGGCCCCGAATACGAGCAGTACTTC.

This clone was counted between two and nine times. This chain uses TRBV19 with TRBJ1-1, with 11 bases that match TRBD1. The J segment lost 5 bases and the V segment lost 4 bases, leaving 6 bases of the junction unmatched. CDR1 is LNHDA and CDR2 is SQIVND in the germline V gene (reference sequence). This CDR3 spans 15 amino acids. CDR3 sequence (DNA): TGTGCCAGTAGTACCCCCGGGACAGGGGGGACTGAAGCTTTCTTT. Protein: CASSTPGTGGTEAFF.

The gene calls are TRBV11-2 and TRBJ2-5; D perhaps matches TRBD1 (5 bases). Germline V gives CDR1 SGHAT, CDR2 FQNNGV. This CDR3 has 14 residues. The V gene lost 5 bases and the J gene lost 3 bases, with 13 bases spanning the gap. This CDR3 reads CASSIKGLKETQYF. In nucleotides, the CDR3 is TGTGCCAGCAGCATTAAGGGGCTCAAAGAGACCCAGTACTTC.

In its sample, this clone was seen a few times. The J gene is TRBJ1-5, the V gene TRBV5-1; perhaps TRBD1 as D (5 bases). Trimming shortened V by 0 bases and J by 0 bases, and 19 bases separated the two germline ends. CDR3 length equals 19 residues. Germline loops: CDR1 SGHRS, CDR2 YFSETQ. The CDR3: CASSLGPRGGIYSNQPQHF. The CDR3 coding sequence is TGCGCCAGCAGCTTGGGGCCCCGCGGGGGGATATATAGCAATCAGCCCCAGCATTTT.

A few counts support this clone. The gene calls are TRBV19 and TRBJ2-7; D uncertain. CDR3 length equals 14 residues. CDR1 and CDR2 from the germline V gene are LNHDA and SQIVND (reference sequence). Trimming pared 2 bases from V and 4 bases from J, leaving 12 bases between. The DNA of the CDR3 is TGTGCCAGTAGTATACAGGCCAGTCATTACGAGCAGTACTTC. Translation: CASSIQASHYEQYF.

J is TRBJ2-5 and V is TRBV10-3; 13 bases line up with TRBD2. V was clipped by 8 bases and J by 3 bases; unmatched bases: 3. The germline gives CDR1 ENHRY, CDR2 SYGVKD. The CDR3 loop spans 14 amino acids. The CDR3 DNA reads TGTGCCATCGGGACTAGCGGGGATAAAGAGACCCAGTACTTC. Protein sequence: CAIGTSGDKETQYF.

There are a few counts of this clone. The gene calls are TRBV30 and TRBJ1-2; tentative D call: TRBD1 (6 bases). Per the germline V gene, CDR1 is GTSNPN and CDR2 is SVGIG (reference sequence). Trimming shortened V by 1 base and J by 6 bases, and 15 bases separated the two germline ends. This CDR3 contains 14 residues. In nucleotides, the CDR3 is TGTGCCTGGAGTGACGATAGGGGGTTTGATGGCTACACCTTC. Its protein is CAWSDDRGFDGYTF.

The chain combines TRBV30 with TRBJ1-4; D may be TRBD1 (6 bases). Germline CDR1 GTSNPN, CDR2 SVGIG (reference sequence). The CDR3 runs to 14 residues. V gave up 3 bases and J gave up 11 bases, with 19 bases separating them. The CDR3 region is CAWSQTGNGMKLFF. CDR3 sequence (DNA): TGTGCCTGGAGCCAAACAGGGAACGGAATGAAACTGTTTTTT.

The chain has TRBV28 and TRBJ2-7; the D gene is possibly TRBD2 (5 bases). Per germline, CDR1 MDHEN and CDR2 SYDVKM. Trimming cost V 5 bases and J 7 bases, with 15 bases left between them. The CDR3 sequence is 13 residues long. As DNA, the CDR3 is TGTGCCAGCAGTCCTGGACGGGGTGGAGAGCAGTACTTC. This translates into CASSPGRGGEQYF.

This sequence joins TRBV18 and TRBJ1-2, with 8 bases identical to TRBD1. This CDR3 comprises 14 residues. Germline CDR1 is KGHSH and CDR2 is LQKENI. J gave up 3 bases and V 2 bases, and 2 bases lay outside the gene matches. The CDR3 DNA reads as TGTGCCAGCTCACCAAAACAGGGGGACTATGGCTACACCTTC. Protein: CASSPKQGDYGYTF.

This clone has a handful of counts. This chain connects TRBV6-6 to TRBJ2-4; 8 bases align to TRBD1. With 6 bases clipped from V and 6 bases from J, the junction kept 13 bases outside the gene matches. Germline CDR1 is MNHNY and CDR2 is SVGAGI (reference sequence). The CDR3 is made up of 16 amino acids. The DNA for the CDR3 is TGTGCCAGCAGACGTGAGACAGGGGATGTTAGAAACATTCAGTACTTC. It encodes CASRRETGDVRNIQYF.

This clone has just a few counts. The chain carries TRBV6-5 and TRBJ1-2, with D possibly matching TRBD1 (5 bases). Trimming took 6 bases from V and 9 from J, leaving 20 bases between them. Germline values: CDR1 MNHEY, CDR2 SVGAGI. This CDR3 comprises 14 residues. This CDR3 reads CASSPPVGQGSYTF. In DNA form, the CDR3 reads TGTGCCAGCAGCCCCCCGGTGGGTCAGGGAAGCTACACCTTC.

V and J are TRBV5-4 and TRBJ2-3, with 9 bases identical to TRBD1. Germline V gives CDR1 SGHNT, CDR2 YYREEE (reference sequence). The V gene end was trimmed by 3 bases and the J gene end by 0 bases; junction bases not matched to a gene: 8. The CDR3 spans 17 residues. Written as DNA, the CDR3 is TGTGCCAGCAGCTCACCTAAACAGGGGGCCAGCACAGATACGCAGTATTTT. It yields the protein CASSSPKQGASTDTQYF.

This CDR3 reads CASSQGRRGGGNTIYF. CDR3 nucleotides: TGCGCCAGCAGCCAAGGCCGAAGGGGAGGAGGAAACACCATATATTTT. V and J are TRBV4-3 and TRBJ1-3; weak D call: TRBD1 (5 bases). Germline CDR1 LGHNA, CDR2 YSLEER. The CDR3 runs 16 residues. V was pared by 1 base and J by 4 bases, with 14 bases between.

The chain combines TRBV6-5 with TRBJ2-7, with D possibly TRBD1 on 5 matching bases. This CDR3 is built from 12 residues. Germline CDR1 reads MNHEY; CDR2 reads SVGAGI. V dropped 10 bases and J dropped 4 bases, with 14 bases sitting between them. CDR3 protein: CATTGIRYEQYF. The CDR3 DNA is TGTGCCACTACAGGTATTAGGTACGAGCAGTACTTC.

The J gene is TRBJ2-3, the V gene TRBV4-2; 8 nucleotides match TRBD2. Germline V lookup: CDR1 LGHNA, CDR2 YNFKEQ. After removal of 4 bases from V and 6 bases from J, the junction contained 6 bases not matched to a gene. The CDR3 is made up of 14 amino acids. The chain's CDR3 is CASSLLTSVDTQYF. The CDR3 region has the DNA TGTGCCAGCAGCCTATTGACTAGCGTGGATACGCAGTATTTT.

There are a few counts of this clone. The chain links TRBV4-2 to TRBJ1-6; 8 positions match TRBD1. This CDR3 is 14 amino acids long. The germline V gene has CDR1 LGHNA and CDR2 YNFKEQ. The trim removed 5 bases at V and 10 bases at J, leaving 7 bases unmatched. The DNA of the CDR3 is TGTGCCAGCAGCAAGGCAGGGGGCGTCTCACCCCTCCACTTT. The encoded protein is CASSKAGGVSPLHF.

This clone showed up just a few times. The chain uses TRBV28 and TRBJ2-7, with D perhaps matching TRBD2 (6 bases). Germline V gene data show CDR1 as MDHEN and CDR2 as SYDVKM. The CDR3 runs to 15 residues. V was cut by 3 bases and J by 5 bases, with 17 bases left in between. The DNA of the CDR3 is TGTGCCAGCAGTTTCCCAGCCGGGCGGGGCCACGAGCAGTACTTC. Protein sequence: CASSFPAGRGHEQYF.